This T cell receptor beta chain was profiled in a study of blood T cell repertoires in COVID-19. Study-wide background: Both acute and convalescent COVID-19 samples were obtained from the United States, Italy and Spain. PBMCs, B-cell-depleted T cells, or T cells provided the cDNA or gDNA that made up the material.

Per the study methods: How many nucleated cells were present was estimated from reference gene primer amplification. The method was immunoSEQ multiplex PCR; TCRdb's version includes in-frame clones alone and lacks a portion of them. Clone size and V and J calls were adopted from that table, with D and trimming inferred from the DNA. The table has some 130,000 clones, around 85% seen once. The CDR3 length is 15 residues. The germline CDR1 and CDR2 sequences are WNHNN and SYGVQD (reference sequence). Germline trimming cut 6 bases from V and 4 bases from J; bases unmatched to any gene: 8. The sequence was collected from a woman in her forties or fifties with acute or convalescent COVID-19. The V and J genes are TRBV10-1 and TRBJ2-1; 8 bases line up with TRBD2. Sequenced input: peripheral blood. The CDR3 protein is CASSRSGGTYNEQFF. The CDR3 bases are TGCGCCAGCAGCAGAAGCGGGGGCACATACAATGAGCAGTTCTTC.